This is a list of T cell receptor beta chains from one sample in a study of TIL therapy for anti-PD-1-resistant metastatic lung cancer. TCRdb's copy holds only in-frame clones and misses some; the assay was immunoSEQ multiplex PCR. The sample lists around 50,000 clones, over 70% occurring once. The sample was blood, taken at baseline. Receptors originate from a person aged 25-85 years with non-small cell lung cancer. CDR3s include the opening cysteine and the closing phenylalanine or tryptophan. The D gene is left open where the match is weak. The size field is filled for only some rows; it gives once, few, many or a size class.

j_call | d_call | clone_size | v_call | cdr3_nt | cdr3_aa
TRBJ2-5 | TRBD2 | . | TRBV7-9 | TGTGCCAGCAGCTCTAGCGGGAGGGAGACCCAGTACTTC | CASSSSGRETQYF
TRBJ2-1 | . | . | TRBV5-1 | TGCGCCAGCAGTAATGGAGGCATGTACAATGAGCAGTTCTTC | CASSNGGMYNEQFF
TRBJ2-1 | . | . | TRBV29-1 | TGCAGCGTTGAAGTCGTACAGGGTGGAGTTAATGAGCAGTTCTTC | CSVEVVQGGVNEQFF
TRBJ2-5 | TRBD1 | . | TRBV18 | TGTGCCAGCTTAGACCGGGACAGGGGAGGCGAGACCCAGTACTTC | CASLDRDRGGETQYF
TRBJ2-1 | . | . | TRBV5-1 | TGCGCCAGCAGCTTGGCGGTAGCTGGTGAGCAGTTCTTC | CASSLAVAGEQFF
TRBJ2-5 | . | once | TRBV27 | TGTGCCAGCAGGGGCCAAGAGACCCAGTACTTC | CASRGQETQYF
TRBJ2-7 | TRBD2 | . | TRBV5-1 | TGCGCCCGGGAGCTAGCGGGAGGGCCGTGCGAGCAGTACTTC | CARELAGGPCEQYF
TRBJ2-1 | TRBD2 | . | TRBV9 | TGTGCCAGCAGCGCCGGGACTAGCAGCTACAATGAGCAGTTCTTC | CASSAGTSSYNEQFF
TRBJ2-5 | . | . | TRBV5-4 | TGTGCCAGCAGCTTGAATGGAGGATGGGCGACCCAGTACTTC | CASSLNGGWATQYF
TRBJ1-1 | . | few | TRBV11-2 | TGTGCCAGCAGCTTAGATTGGAACAGGGCGGCCACTGAAGCTTTCTTT | CASSLDWNRAATEAFF
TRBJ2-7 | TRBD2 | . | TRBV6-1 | TGTGCCAGCGGACAAGGGACTAGCCCCGCCTACGAGCAGTACTTC | CASGQGTSPAYEQYF
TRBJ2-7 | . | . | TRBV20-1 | TGCAGTGCTAGTCAAGGGAACGAGCAGTACTTC | CSASQGNEQYF
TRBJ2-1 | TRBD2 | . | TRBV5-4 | TGTGCCAGCAGCTTGGGGCGGGAGTTATACAATGAGCAGTTCTTC | CASSLGRELYNEQFF
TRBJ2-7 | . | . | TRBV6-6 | TGTGCCAGCAGTTACACTGCGGGCCAGGGGTACGAGCAGTACTTC | CASSYTAGQGYEQYF
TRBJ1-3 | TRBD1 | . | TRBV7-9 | TGTGCCAGCAGCGCCCTCCCGGGACAGGGGGCTGGAAACACCATATATTTT | CASSALPGQGAGNTIYF
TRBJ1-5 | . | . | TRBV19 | TGTGCCAGTAGTATTGGGGGGCACAATCAGCCCCAGCATTTT | CASSIGGHNQPQHF
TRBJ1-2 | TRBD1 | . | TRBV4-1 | TGCGCCAGCAGCTTGGACAGGGGGCAAGGGGGCTACACCTTC | CASSLDRGQGGYTF
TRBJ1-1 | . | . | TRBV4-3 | TGCGCCAGCAGCCAAGATCTTGGGGTGGAGACTGAAGCTTTCTTT | CASSQDLGVETEAFF
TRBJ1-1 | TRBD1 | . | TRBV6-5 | TGTGCCAGCAGTTACGATGGGGGACAGGGGCAACGTTTCTTT | CASSYDGGQGQRFF
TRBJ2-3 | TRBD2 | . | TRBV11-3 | TGTGCCAGCAGCTTGAGAACTAGCGGCACAGATACGCAGTATTTT | CASSLRTSGTDTQYF
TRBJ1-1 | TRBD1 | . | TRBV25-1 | TGTGCCAGCAGGGGGACAGCGAACACTGAAGCTTTCTTT | CASRGTANTEAFF
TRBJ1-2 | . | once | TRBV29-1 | TGCAGCGTTGAATCCCAGGGGATTACCTATGGCTACACCTTC | CSVESQGITYGYTF
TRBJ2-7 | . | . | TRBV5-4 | TGTGCCAGCAGCGCTGGACTCAAACCCTACGAGCAGTACTTC | CASSAGLKPYEQYF
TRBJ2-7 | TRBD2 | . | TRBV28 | TGTGCCAGCAGTTTGGTTCTAGCGGGAGGGTCCTCCTACGAGCAGTACTTC | CASSLVLAGGSSYEQYF
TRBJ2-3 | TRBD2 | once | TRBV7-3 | TGTGCCAGCAGCTTAGCGGGAGGGCCAACAGATACGCAGTATTTT | CASSLAGGPTDTQYF
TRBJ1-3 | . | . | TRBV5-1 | TGCGCCAGCAGCCGGGGGGCCTCCAACGGGGGAAACACCATATATTTT | CASSRGASNGGNTIYF
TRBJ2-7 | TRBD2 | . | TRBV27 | TGTGCCAGCCGACTAGCGGGAGTCTACGAGCAGTACTTC | CASRLAGVYEQYF
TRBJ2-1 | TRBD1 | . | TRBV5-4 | TGTGCCAGCAGCTTCTGGGACAGGGGAGAGAATGAGCAGTTCTTC | CASSFWDRGENEQFF
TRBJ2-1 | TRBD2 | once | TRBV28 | TGTGCCAGCAGTTCGTCCCCTGGGTTGGGGACTAGTTTGAATGAGCAGTTCTTC | CASSSSPGLGTSLNEQFF
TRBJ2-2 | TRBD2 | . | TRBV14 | TGTGCCAGCAGCCGACTACTCCTAGCGGCCGTGAACACCGGGGAGCTGTTTTTT | CASSRLLLAAVNTGELFF
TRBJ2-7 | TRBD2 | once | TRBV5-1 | TGCGCCAGCAGCTTAACTAGCGGGAGTAACGAGCAGTACTTC | CASSLTSGSNEQYF
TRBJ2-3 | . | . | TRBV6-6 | TGTGCCAGCAACCCCTATACGTCCGGAGAGGATACGCAGTATTTT | CASNPYTSGEDTQYF
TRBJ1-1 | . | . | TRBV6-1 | TGTGCCAGCAGTGTAACAGAGAACACTGAAGCTTTCTTT | CASSVTENTEAFF
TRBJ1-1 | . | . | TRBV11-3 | TGTGCCAGCAGCTTAGAGGGGGGGACTGAAGCTTTCTTT | CASSLEGGTEAFF
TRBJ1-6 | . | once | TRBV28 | TGTGCCAGCAGTTTGCCGCCTAGGGACACCCGAGATTCACCCCTCCACTTT | CASSLPPRDTRDSPLHF
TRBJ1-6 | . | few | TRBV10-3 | TGTGCCATCAGTGATAGAGGAACGGGGAATTCACCCCTCCACTTT | CAISDRGTGNSPLHF
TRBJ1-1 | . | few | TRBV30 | TGTGCCTGGACACGTCCCACTGAAGCTTTCTTT | CAWTRPTEAFF
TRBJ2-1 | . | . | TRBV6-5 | TGTGCCAGCAGGTCTAACAATGAGCAGTTCTTC | CASRSNNEQFF
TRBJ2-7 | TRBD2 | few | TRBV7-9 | TGTGCCAGCAGCCTGAGTCTAGCGGGAGGGCACGAGCAGTACTTC | CASSLSLAGGHEQYF
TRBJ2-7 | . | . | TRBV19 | TGTGCCAGTAGTGGATGGGACTCGGCCTACGAGCAGTACTTC | CASSGWDSAYEQYF
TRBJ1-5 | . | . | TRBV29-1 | TGCAGCGTTGTAGCAGGGAACGGCAATCAGCCCCAGCATTTT | CSVVAGNGNQPQHF